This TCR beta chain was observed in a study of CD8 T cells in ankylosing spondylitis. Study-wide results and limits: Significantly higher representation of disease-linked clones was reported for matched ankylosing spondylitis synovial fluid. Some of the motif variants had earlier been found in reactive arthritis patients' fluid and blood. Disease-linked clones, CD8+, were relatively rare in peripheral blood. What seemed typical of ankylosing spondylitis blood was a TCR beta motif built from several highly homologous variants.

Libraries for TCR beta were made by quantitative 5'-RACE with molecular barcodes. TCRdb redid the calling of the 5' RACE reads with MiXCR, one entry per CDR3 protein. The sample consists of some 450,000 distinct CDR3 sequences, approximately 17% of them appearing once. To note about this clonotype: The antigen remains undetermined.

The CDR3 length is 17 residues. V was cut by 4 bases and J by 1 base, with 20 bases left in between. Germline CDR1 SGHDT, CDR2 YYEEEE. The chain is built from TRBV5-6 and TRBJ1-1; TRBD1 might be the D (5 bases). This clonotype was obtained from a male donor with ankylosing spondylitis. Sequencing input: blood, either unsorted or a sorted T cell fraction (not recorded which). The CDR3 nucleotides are TGTGCCAGCAGCACCCGACGGGGGGGTATAAGGAACACTGAAGCTTTCTTT. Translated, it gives CASSTRRGGIRNTEAFF. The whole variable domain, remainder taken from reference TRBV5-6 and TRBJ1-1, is DAGVTQSPTHLIKTRGQQVTLRCSPKSGHDTVSWYQQALGQGPQFIFQYYEEEERQRGNFPDRFSGHQFPNYSSELNVNALLLGDSALYLCASSTRRGGIRNTEAFFGQGTRLTVV.